A single T cell receptor (beta chain) is shown here with its context. The target antigen is unknown. This sample was included in a study of graft-versus-host responses after intestinal transplantation. The CDR3 covers 13 residues. Trimming shortened V by 4 bases and J by 5 bases, and 9 bases separated the two germline ends. Germline lookup yields CDR1 MNHEY and CDR2 SMNVEV (reference sequence). Sequenced by immunoSEQ multiplex PCR; TCRdb stores in-frame clones only, minus some. The table records some 48,000 clones, approximately 95% of them present only once. Broader study findings: GvH clones appeared in recipient marrow, some first in ileum or blood. Allografts of one patient group, those with graft-donor T cell macrochimerism, had high graft-versus-host to host-versus-graft clonal ratios. Early post-transplant declines in HvG were associated with peak levels of circulating GvH clones.

Sequencing was performed on unstimulated CD8+ T cells sorted from spleen or lymph node cells, taken before transplant. The chain employs TRBV27 and TRBJ2-1; no firm D call. The sequence was obtained from a human donor who was the organ donor for an intestinal transplant. CDR3 bases: TGTGCCAGCAGTTGGTCTCAGGACAATGAGCAGTTCTTC. Its translation is CASSWSQDNEQFF.